Listed below are T cell receptor beta chains from one sample, sequenced in a study of vaccination and CD4 T cells after COVID-19. What these receptors recognize is not known. TCRdb redid the calling of the PCR reads with MiXCR, one entry per CDR3 protein. The sample has around 9,000 distinct CDR3 sequences; approximately 36% are singletons. Sequenced material: CD4+ T cells from blood, cultured in vitro. The receptors shown here come from a human donor in good health. The conserved cysteine and the conserved F or W are not part of the CDR3 here. Clone size appears in some rows only: once, few, many, or a class for an expanded clone.

TRBJ1-1 few 10 TRBV6-1 ASSMAGGEAF
TRBJ2-7 . 20 TRBV6-2/TRBV6-3 ASTNQTSMYLCASSLDYEQY
TRBJ1-6 hyperexpanded 10 TRBV2 ASRGTGSPLH
TRBJ2-1 . 13 TRBV6-1 ASNIRQGSYNEQF
TRBJ1-1 . 13 TRBV20-1 SARPSGGGWSKAF
TRBJ2-7 few 14 TRBV6-1 ASSSNSGAKTYEQY
TRBJ2-5 few 10 TRBV20-1 SATSEWETQY
TRBJ1-2 . 11 TRBV5-1 ASSETGLYGYT
TRBJ2-1 . 14 TRBV7-2 ASSSRTRSGSDEQF
TRBJ2-7 few 12 TRBV20-1 SARRGGSNYEQY
TRBJ2-3 . 12 TRBV7-9 ASSFGQTTDTQY
TRBJ1-1 . 11 TRBV29-1 SATTDTNTEAF
TRBJ2-1 . 9 TRBV6-1 ASTGLNEQF
TRBJ1-5 few 12 TRBV7-2 ASSPGQGNQPQH
TRBJ2-7 . 15 TRBV7-8 ASSLVGTGAGSYEQY
TRBJ2-4 . 15 TRBV6-5 ASSYSFGISAKNIQY
TRBJ2-3 . 13 TRBV7-2 ASSLGQRGTDTQY